This T cell receptor beta chain was documented in a study of cytotoxic CD8 clonotypes in ibrutinib-treated CLL. Study-level background: Results showed about 25 partial and 2 complete responses; following median roughly 68 months, 14 remained remitted, approximately twelve advanced.

Profiling relied on immunoSEQ multiplex PCR, and the TCRdb table lists in-frame clones only, not all of them. The repertoire holds more than 200,000 clones, with roughly three quarters as singletons. Concerning this clone: Its antigen is not identified.

Study results and caveats: With treatment, public clonotypes, which were uncommon, either contracted or remained stable.

V lost 5 bases to trimming and J lost 3 bases, with 20 bases between them. Germline CDR1 and CDR2: GTSNPN and SVGIG (reference sequence). This CDR3 is built from 15 residues. This TCR was recovered from a human donor with chronic lymphocytic leukemia. This sample comprised PBMCs, obtained after 12 months of ibrutinib treatment. The chain uses TRBV30 and TRBJ2-7, with a possible D match to TRBD1 (6 bases). The CDR3 region has the DNA TGTGCCTGGGACCCCAGGGGTCATTCAGTCTACGAGCAGTACTTC. Its translation is CAWDPRGHSVYEQYF.